This T cell receptor beta chain was recovered during a study of blood T cell repertoires in COVID-19. Generated by immunoSEQ multiplex PCR, the TCRdb table keeps only in-frame clones and is missing some. The sample lists a few hundred thousand clones; over 80% were seen once. The CDR3 is 12 residues long. The ends were cut back, 7 bases at V and 0 bases at J, with 7 bases in the middle. The germline gives CDR1 MNHEY, CDR2 SMNVEV (reference sequence). The V gene is TRBV27, the J gene TRBJ2-7; D is undetermined. Material for sequencing was peripheral blood. This clonotype originated in a man aged 60 to 69 who had recovered from COVID-19. Here the CDR3 DNA reads TGTGCCAGCATCGCGAACTCCTACGAGCAGTACTTC. This codes for CASIANSYEQYF.